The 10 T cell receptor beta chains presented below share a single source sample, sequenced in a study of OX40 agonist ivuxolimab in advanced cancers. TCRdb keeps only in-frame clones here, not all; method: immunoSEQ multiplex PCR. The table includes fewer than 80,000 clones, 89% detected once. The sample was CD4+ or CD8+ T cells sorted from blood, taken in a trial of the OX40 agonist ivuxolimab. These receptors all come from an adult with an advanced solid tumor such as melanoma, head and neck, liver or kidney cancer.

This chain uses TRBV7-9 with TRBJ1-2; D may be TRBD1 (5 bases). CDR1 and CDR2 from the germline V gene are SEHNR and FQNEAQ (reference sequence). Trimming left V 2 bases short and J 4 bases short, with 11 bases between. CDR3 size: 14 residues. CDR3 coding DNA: TGTGCCAGCAGCTTAAGCGCGGGGACCTATGGCTACACCTTC. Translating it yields CASSLSAGTYGYTF.

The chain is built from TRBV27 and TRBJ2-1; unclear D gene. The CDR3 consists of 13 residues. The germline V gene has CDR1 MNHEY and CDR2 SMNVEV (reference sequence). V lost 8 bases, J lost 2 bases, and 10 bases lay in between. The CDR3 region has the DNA TGTGCCAGCGGAGCGAAGCCCTACAATGAGCAGTTCTTC. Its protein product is CASGAKPYNEQFF.

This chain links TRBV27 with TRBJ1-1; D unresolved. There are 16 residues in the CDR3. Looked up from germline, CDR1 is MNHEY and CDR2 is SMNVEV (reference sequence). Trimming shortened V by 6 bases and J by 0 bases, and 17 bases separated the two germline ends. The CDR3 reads CASRPTWTEMNTEAFF. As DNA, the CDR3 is TGTGCCAGCAGGCCCACTTGGACCGAGATGAACACTGAAGCTTTCTTT.

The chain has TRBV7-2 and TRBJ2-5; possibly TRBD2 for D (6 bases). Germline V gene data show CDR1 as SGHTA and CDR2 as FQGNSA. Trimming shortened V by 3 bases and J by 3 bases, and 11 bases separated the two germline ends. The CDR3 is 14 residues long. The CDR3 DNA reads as TGTGCCAGCAGCTTCTACGGGGGAGAAGAGACCCAGTACTTC. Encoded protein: CASSFYGGEETQYF.

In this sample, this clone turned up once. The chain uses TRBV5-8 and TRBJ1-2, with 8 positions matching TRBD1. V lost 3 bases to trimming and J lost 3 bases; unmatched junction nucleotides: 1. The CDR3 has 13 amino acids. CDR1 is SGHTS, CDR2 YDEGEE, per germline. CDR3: CASSSDRDYGYTF. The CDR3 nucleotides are TGTGCCAGCAGCTCGGACAGGGACTATGGCTACACCTTC.

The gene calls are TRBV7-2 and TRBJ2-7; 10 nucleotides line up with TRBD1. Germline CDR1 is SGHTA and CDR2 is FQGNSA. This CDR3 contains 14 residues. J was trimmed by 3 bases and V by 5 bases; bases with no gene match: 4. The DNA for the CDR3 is TGTGCCAGCAGCGTGACAGGGGGCGGCTACGAGCAGTACTTC. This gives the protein CASSVTGGGYEQYF.

The CDR3 here is CASSQLGGAVSYNEQFF. In nucleotides, the CDR3 is TGTGCCAGCTCTCAACTCGGGGGAGCGGTCTCCTACAATGAGCAGTTCTTC. The rearrangement uses TRBV18 and TRBJ2-1, with a tentative D call TRBD2 (6 bases). Trimming took off 6 bases at V and 0 bases at J, with 18 bases between the two ends. This CDR3 contains 17 residues. The germline gives CDR1 KGHSH, CDR2 LQKENI.

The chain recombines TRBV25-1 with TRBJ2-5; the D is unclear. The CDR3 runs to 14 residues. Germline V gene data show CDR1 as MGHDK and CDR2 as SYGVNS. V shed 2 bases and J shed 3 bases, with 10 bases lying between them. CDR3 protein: CASSEGVREETQYF. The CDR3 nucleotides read TGTGCCAGCAGTGAAGGCGTCAGAGAAGAGACCCAGTACTTC.

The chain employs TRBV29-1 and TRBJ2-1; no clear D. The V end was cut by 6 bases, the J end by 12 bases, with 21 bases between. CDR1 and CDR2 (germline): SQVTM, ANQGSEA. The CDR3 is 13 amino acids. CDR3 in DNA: TGCAGCGTCTGGGAAGAGCCCGACGGTAGGCAGTTCTTC. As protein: CSVWEEPDGRQFF.

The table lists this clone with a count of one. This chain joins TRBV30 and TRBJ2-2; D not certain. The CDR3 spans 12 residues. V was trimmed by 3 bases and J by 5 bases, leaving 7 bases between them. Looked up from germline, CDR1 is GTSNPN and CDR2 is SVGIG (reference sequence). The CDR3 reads CAWRSYTGELFF. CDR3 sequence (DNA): TGTGCCTGGAGATCCTATACCGGGGAGCTGTTTTTT.